A single sample is the source of the 10 T cell receptor beta chains below, sequenced in a study of shared clonotypes between healthy human individuals. Sequencing was performed with immunoSEQ multiplex PCR; in TCRdb, only in-frame clones are kept and a portion is missing. The table shows approximately 720,000 clones, with just over 90% occurring only once. Terminally differentiated effector memory CD45RA+ cells were excluded by CCR7 positive selection of CD45RO-negative cells. Material for sequencing was naive CD8+ T cells sorted from blood. The receptor set was obtained from a man aged 25-40 years in good health.

V is TRBV2 and J is TRBJ2-7, with TRBD1 matching 9 bases. The germline V gene has CDR1 SNHLY and CDR2 FYNNEI. Trimming at V came to 8 bases and at J to 3 bases, leaving 5 bases not matched to a gene. This CDR3 contains 13 residues. This CDR3 is CASHRGPGYEQYF. The CDR3 DNA reads as TGTGCCAGCCACAGGGGGCCCGGCTACGAGCAGTACTTC.

The gene calls are TRBV27 and TRBJ2-4; TRBD1 matches 7 bases. Germline values: CDR1 MNHEY, CDR2 SMNVEV (reference sequence). This CDR3 spans 17 amino acids. The junction had 11 bases not matched to a gene; V was cut back by 6 bases and J by 0 bases. The CDR3 DNA reads TGTGCCAGCAGGCCCCAACAGGGGAAACTAGCCAAAAACATTCAGTACTTC. It specifies CASRPQQGKLAKNIQYF.

In DNA form, the CDR3 reads TGTGCCAGCGTACGATGGGCCACCGGGGAGCTGTTTTTT. It translates to CASVRWATGELFF. J is TRBJ2-2 and V is TRBV27; D gene ambiguous. The V end lost 8 bases, the J end lost 4 bases, and 11 bases lay between the germline ends. The germline gives CDR1 MNHEY, CDR2 SMNVEV (reference sequence). This CDR3 is built from 13 residues.

V is TRBV11-2 and J is TRBJ2-4; a possible D gene is TRBD2 (5 bases). Trimming shortened V by 5 bases and J by 0 bases, and 17 bases separated the two germline ends. The germline CDR1 and CDR2 sequences are SGHAT and FQNNGV. CDR3 size: 17 residues. The CDR3 DNA follows: TGTGCCAGCAGCACCTGGGCCCCGGGATTAGCCAAAAACATTCAGTACTTC. It specifies CASSTWAPGLAKNIQYF.

The chain links TRBV7-2 to TRBJ2-7; no reliable D call. Germline V gives CDR1 SGHTA, CDR2 FQGNSA. This CDR3 comprises 14 residues. The V end lost 4 bases, the J end lost 3 bases, and 13 bases lay between the germline ends. DNA for the CDR3: TGTGCCAGCAGCTGGGTGCCAGGAAACTACGAGCAGTACTTC. Amino acids: CASSWVPGNYEQYF.

The rearrangement links TRBV4-1 to TRBJ2-1; TRBD2 matches 12 bases. Germline CDR1 reads MGHRA; CDR2 reads YSYEKL. This CDR3 comprises 16 residues. V was clipped by 4 bases and J by 5 bases; unmatched bases: 6. In DNA, the CDR3 is TGCGCCAGCAGCCCCAGACTAGCGGGAGACAACAATGAGCAGTTCTTC. Its protein product is CASSPRLAGDNNEQFF.

V and J are TRBV5-6 and TRBJ2-3; no reliable D call. The CDR3 runs to 13 residues. CDR1 and CDR2 from the germline V gene are SGHDT and YYEEEE. V lost 5 bases and J 5 bases, leaving 12 bases between the germline ends. The CDR3 sequence is CASRSEKGDTQYF. Here the CDR3 DNA reads TGTGCCAGCAGGTCGGAGAAAGGAGATACGCAGTATTTT. Combining the CDR3 with reference TRBV5-6 and TRBJ2-3 gives the whole variable domain DAGVTQSPTHLIKTRGQQVTLRCSPKSGHDTVSWYQQALGQGPQFIFQYYEEEERQRGNFPDRFSGHQFPNYSSELNVNALLLGDSALYLCASRSEKGDTQYFGPGTRLTVL.

The J gene is TRBJ2-7, the V gene TRBV6-5, with D tentatively TRBD1 or TRBD2 (5 bases each). The V end was cut by 2 bases, the J end by 5 bases, with 10 bases between. The CDR3 loop spans 13 amino acids. Germline CDR1 MNHEY, CDR2 SVGAGI. CDR3 in DNA: TGTGCCAGCAGTTACGGGGGAAACAACGAGCAGTACTTC. Residues: CASSYGGNNEQYF.

This clone turned up a few times. The CDR3 DNA sequence: TGTGCCAGCAGCACCGGTACGAGAGAGACCCAGTACTTC. Its protein is CASSTGTRETQYF. This chain connects TRBV7-9 to TRBJ2-5; D uncertain. Trimming shortened V by 5 bases and J by 4 bases, and 11 bases separated the two germline ends. Per germline, CDR1 SEHNR and CDR2 FQNEAQ (reference sequence). The CDR3 has 13 residues.

The chain combines TRBV10-3 with TRBJ2-1, with TRBD2 matching 13 bases. The CDR3 covers 15 residues. CDR1 ENHRY and CDR2 SYGVKD come from the germline V gene. V shed 5 bases and J 16 bases; nucleotides not matched to a gene: 14. The DNA of the CDR3 is TGTGCCATCAGTTCCGGACTAGCGGGAGACGTCGAGGAATTCTTC. It specifies CAISSGLAGDVEEFF.